The rows below give T cell receptor beta chains drawn from one sample of a study of T-cell memory formation after mild COVID-19. One entry per CDR3 protein, called by TCRdb with MiXCR from the 5' RACE reads. This table holds hundreds of thousands of distinct CDR3 sequences, just over 20% found once. The sequenced sample consisted of PBMCs or a T cell subset sorted from them (not recorded which). Receptors were obtained from an adult woman who had mild COVID-19 (a few samples of this study predate the infection). Cell type and time point are not known. Each CDR3 is given with its conserved first and last residue. A D gene is named only where the DNA matches it firmly. Size is omitted from some rows. Given values are once, few, many or a class for expanded clones.

CDR3 length	clone size	V gene	J gene	D gene	CDR3 DNA	CDR3 protein
13	few	TRBV10-3	TRBJ1-2	TRBD1	TGTGCCATCAGTCCGGGACAGGGAGATGGCTACACCTTC	CAISPGQGDGYTF
17	NA	TRBV4-1	TRBJ2-1	TRBD2	TGCGCCAGCAGCCTTTTTGCGAGCGGGGGGGTTATCAATGAGCAGTTCTTC	CASSLFASGGVINEQFF
13	NA	TRBV12-3/TRBV12-4	TRBJ1-2	NA	TGTGCCAGCAGCCCCCCCGGTCGTGGGTGGAACACCTTC	CASSPPGRGWNTF
13	NA	TRBV5-1	TRBJ1-2	TRBD1	TGCGCCAGCAGCTTGTGGACAGGGCCCGGCTACACCTTC	CASSLWTGPGYTF
13	few	TRBV20-1	TRBJ1-5	NA	TGCAGTGCTACAGGGGACGGCAATCAGCCCCAGCATTTT	CSATGDGNQPQHF
15	few	TRBV7-2	TRBJ2-7	NA	TGTGCCAGCAGCTTACGAGACAGGAAGACATACGAGCAGTACTTC	CASSLRDRKTYEQYF
15	few	TRBV7-6	TRBJ2-1	TRBD2	TGTGCCAGCAGCTTAGTGCTAGCGGGGGGAACTGAGCAGTTCTTC	CASSLVLAGGTEQFF
14	NA	TRBV5-1	TRBJ2-3	NA	TGCGCCAGCAGCTTGGTACAGGCTAGGGATACGCAGTATTTT	CASSLVQARDTQYF
16	few	TRBV11-3	TRBJ2-1	NA	TGTGCCAGCAGCTTAGGATTGACGGGCTCCTACAATGAGCAGTTCTTC	CASSLGLTGSYNEQFF
13	NA	TRBV7-2	TRBJ2-5	NA	TGTGCCAGCAGACTAAACACCGGGGAGACCCAGTACTTC	CASRLNTGETQYF
13	once	TRBV12-3/TRBV12-4	TRBJ1-5	NA	TGTGCCAGCAGGACTCAGGGCAATCAGCCCCAGCATTTT	CASRTQGNQPQHF
16	NA	TRBV3-1	TRBJ1-1	TRBD1	TGTGCCAGCAGCCAAGATGGGACAGACCGGAACACTGAAGCTTTCTTT	CASSQDGTDRNTEAFF
13	few	TRBV12-3/TRBV12-4	TRBJ2-3	NA	TGTGCCAGTTCCCCGACGATCACAGATACGCAGTATTTT	CASSPTITDTQYF
14	NA	TRBV7-9	TRBJ1-2	NA	TGTGCCAGCAGCTTAGCCGGTAGGAGGCATGGCTACACCTTC	CASSLAGRRHGYTF
13	NA	TRBV11-2	TRBJ2-1	NA	TGTGCCAGCAGCGTAGACAGATCCAATGAGCAGTTCTTC	CASSVDRSNEQFF
14	few	TRBV7-9	TRBJ2-5	TRBD1	TGTGCCAGCAGATCGACAGGGACCAAAGAGACCCAGTACTTC	CASRSTGTKETQYF
14	many	TRBV5-1	TRBJ2-3	NA	TGCGCCAGCAGCCAGAGCGGGAGCACAGATACGCAGTATTTT	CASSQSGSTDTQYF
16	NA	TRBV5-5	TRBJ2-3	NA	TGTGCCAGCAGCCCGGGACTTCAACTCAGCACAGATACGCAGTATTTT	CASSPGLQLSTDTQYF
16	NA	TRBV5-4	TRBJ2-2	TRBD1	TGTGCCAGCAGCACCGACAGGGTGGGGAACACCGGGGAGCTGTTTTTT	CASSTDRVGNTGELFF
18	NA	TRBV20-1	TRBJ1-4	NA	TGCAGTGCTAGAGGTTACTCCCCCGGACAGTCCTTCCGCGAAAAACTGTTTTTT	CSARGYSPGQSFREKLFF
14	few	TRBV24-1	TRBJ2-1	NA	TGTGCCACCAGTGATCGACAGATCTACAATGAGCAGTTCTTC	CATSDRQIYNEQFF
16	once	TRBV3-1	TRBJ2-7	NA	TGTGCCAGCAGCCATCGGACGGAATTTCCCTTCCACGAGCAGTACTTC	CASSHRTEFPFHEQYF